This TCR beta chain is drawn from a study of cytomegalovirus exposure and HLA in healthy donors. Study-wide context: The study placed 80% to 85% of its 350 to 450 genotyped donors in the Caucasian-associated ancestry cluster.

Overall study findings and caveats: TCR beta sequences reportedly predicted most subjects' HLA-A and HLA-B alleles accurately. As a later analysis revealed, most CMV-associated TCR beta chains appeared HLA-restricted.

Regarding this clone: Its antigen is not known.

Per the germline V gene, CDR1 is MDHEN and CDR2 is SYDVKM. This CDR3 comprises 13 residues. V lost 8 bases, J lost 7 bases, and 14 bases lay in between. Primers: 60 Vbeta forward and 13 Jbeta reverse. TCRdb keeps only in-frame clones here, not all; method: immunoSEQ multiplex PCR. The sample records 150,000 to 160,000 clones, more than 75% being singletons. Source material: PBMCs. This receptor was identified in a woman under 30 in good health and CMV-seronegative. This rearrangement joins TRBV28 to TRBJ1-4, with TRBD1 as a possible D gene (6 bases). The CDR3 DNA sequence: TGTGCCAGCTGCGCTGCCAGGGGTGAAAAACTGTTTTTT. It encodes CASCAARGEKLFF.